This entry lists 32 T cell receptor beta chains sequenced from one sample in a study of cytomegalovirus exposure and HLA in healthy donors. Researchers ran the PCR with 60 Vbeta and 13 Jbeta primers. The table came from immunoSEQ multiplex PCR; TCRdb's copy has only in-frame clones and leaves some out. The sample holds some 250,000 clones, around 80% seen once. Material for sequencing was PBMCs. These receptors were collected from a woman in her thirties or forties in good health and CMV-seropositive.

V and J are TRBV30 and TRBJ1-1; D might be TRBD1 (6 bases). The V end was cut by 2 bases, the J end by 3 bases, with 10 bases between. The CDR3 is 13 residues long. Per the germline V gene, CDR1 is GTSNPN and CDR2 is SVGIG (reference sequence). The DNA of the CDR3 is TGTGCCTGGAGTCCGGACAGTTACACTGAAGCTTTCTTT. It specifies CAWSPDSYTEAFF.

The chain joins TRBV14 to TRBJ2-7; D may be TRBD1 (5 bases). The V gene's germline CDR1 is SGHDN and CDR2 FVKESK. Between the trimmed V and J ends, which lost 6 bases and 6 bases, there was a span of 15 bases. CDR3 length: 13 amino acids. CDR3 DNA: TGTGCCAGCAGTCTAACAGGTTCCGGCGAGCAGTACTTC. Its protein is CASSLTGSGEQYF.

The chain has TRBV9 and TRBJ2-5; 9 bases fit TRBD1. Germline CDR1 and CDR2: SGDLS and YYNGEE. V shed 0 bases, J shed 0 bases, and the junction held 3 bases outside the gene matches. The CDR3 spans 16 residues. The CDR3 loop reads CASSVADRGYQETQYF. CDR3 DNA sequence: TGTGCCAGCAGCGTAGCGGACAGGGGCTACCAAGAGACCCAGTACTTC.

The chain joins TRBV11-2 to TRBJ2-7; possibly TRBD2 for D (6 bases). V was pared by 5 bases and J by 2 bases, with 10 bases between. Germline V CDR1 and CDR2: SGHAT, FQNNGV. The CDR3 contains 13 residues. The CDR3 coding sequence is TGTGCCAGCAGCCGCGGGACCGCCTACGAGCAGTACTTC. Amino acid sequence: CASSRGTAYEQYF.

The V call is TRBV5-1, the J call TRBJ2-5; 7 nucleotides line up with TRBD1. Trimming removed 0 bases from V and 5 bases from J; junction bases left unmatched: 10. Germline V gives CDR1 SGHRS, CDR2 YFSETQ. The CDR3 contains 16 residues. The CDR3, as DNA: TGCGCCAGCAGCTTGGGGTCGACAGGGTTGGGGGAGACCCAGTACTTC. Residues: CASSLGSTGLGETQYF.

There are a few counts of this clone. This chain connects TRBV15 to TRBJ2-5; TRBD2 matches 11 bases. The ends lost 2 bases at V and 5 bases at J; junction bases unmatched: 10. Germline lookup yields CDR1 LNHNV and CDR2 YYDKDF (reference sequence). CDR3 length equals 17 residues. DNA for the CDR3: TGTGCCACCAGCAGAAAAAAAAGGACTAGCGGGCTTGAGACCCAGTACTTC. This sequence encodes CATSRKKRTSGLETQYF.

The gene calls are TRBV18 and TRBJ2-7, with D perhaps matching TRBD1 (5 bases). Germline V gene sequence: CDR1 KGHSH, CDR2 LQKENI. The V end was cut by 2 bases, the J end by 4 bases, with 15 bases between. This CDR3 has 15 residues. Written as DNA, the CDR3 is TGTGCCAGCTCACCAACTAAGCAGGGTTCTTACGAGCAGTACTTC. Translated, it gives CASSPTKQGSYEQYF.

The V call is TRBV4-1, the J call TRBJ2-2; D is uncertain. CDR1 MGHRA and CDR2 YSYEKL come from the germline V gene. CDR3 length: 15 amino acids. The V end lost 1 base, the J end lost 4 bases, and 10 bases lay between the germline ends. The DNA for the CDR3 is TGCGCCAGCAGCCAAGTTGGTTTCGGCACCGGGGAGCTGTTTTTT. Amino acid sequence: CASSQVGFGTGELFF.

V gene TRBV28 combines with J gene TRBJ2-1; a possible D gene is TRBD2 (5 bases). Germline V gene lookup returns CDR1 MDHEN and CDR2 SYDVKM. The CDR3 is made up of 16 amino acids. Deletions cut 9 bases from V and 9 bases from J, with 27 bases between. The CDR3 reads CASLNQGRNWVGEQFF. CDR3 sequence (DNA): TGTGCCAGTTTAAATCAAGGGAGAAACTGGGTAGGTGAGCAGTTCTTC.

The chain is built from TRBV7-8 and TRBJ1-1, with no clear D. V lost 6 bases to trimming and J lost 0 bases, with 23 bases between them. This CDR3 region has 18 residues. Germline loops: CDR1 SGHVS, CDR2 FQNEAQ. This chain's CDR3 is CASRPPRTEVFMNTEAFF. CDR3 nucleotide sequence: TGTGCCAGCAGGCCTCCCCGGACGGAGGTGTTCATGAACACTGAAGCTTTCTTT.

The chain recombines TRBV9 with TRBJ1-4; unclear D gene. Deletions cut 6 bases from V and 8 bases from J, with 14 bases between. This CDR3 comprises 13 residues. Germline loops: CDR1 SGDLS, CDR2 YYNGEE. The CDR3 region is CASNPSGGEKLFF. The DNA for the CDR3 is TGTGCCAGCAACCCTTCGGGTGGGGAAAAACTGTTTTTT.

This chain links TRBV27 with TRBJ1-2, with TRBD1 identical over 8 bases. There are 15 residues in the CDR3. Losses at the gene ends were 8 bases for V and 8 bases for J; bases not matched to a gene: 16. Germline loops: CDR1 MNHEY, CDR2 SMNVEV (reference sequence). In nucleotides, the CDR3 is TGTGCCAGCCGTAAGAACCCCGGACAGGGAAACGGCTACACCTTC. Its translation is CASRKNPGQGNGYTF.

The V and J genes are TRBV28 and TRBJ2-7; TRBD1 might be the D (6 bases). The length of the CDR3 is 13 residues. Trimming stripped 4 bases from V and 2 bases from J, with 9 bases between. Germline assignment: CDR1 MDHEN and CDR2 SYDVKM. Here the CDR3 reads CASSSGATYEQYF. CDR3 coding DNA: TGTGCCAGCAGTTCAGGGGCCACCTACGAGCAGTACTTC.

This chain connects TRBV25-1 to TRBJ1-5; D is uncertain. In germline, CDR1 is MGHDK, CDR2 SYGVNS. CDR3 size: 14 residues. V gave up 4 bases and J gave up 2 bases, with 9 bases separating them. The CDR3 region is CASSGPGGNQPQHF. For the CDR3, the DNA is TGTGCCAGCAGTGGCCCCGGTGGCAATCAGCCCCAGCATTTT.

This clone was picked up a small number of times. CDR3 loop: CASSSTETSTTEQFF. In DNA, the CDR3 is TGTGCCAGCAGCTCAACGGAGACTAGCACGACTGAGCAGTTCTTC. The gene calls are TRBV7-9 and TRBJ2-1; 7 positions agree with TRBD2. From germline, CDR1 is SEHNR and CDR2 FQNEAQ (reference sequence). Germline trimming cut 4 bases from V and 9 bases from J; bases unmatched to any gene: 12. This CDR3 contains 15 residues.

The gene calls are TRBV7-2 and TRBJ1-4; TRBD1 matches 7 bases. There are 15 residues in the CDR3. V shed 2 bases, J shed 6 bases, and the junction held 6 bases outside the gene matches. Per germline, CDR1 SGHTA and CDR2 FQGNSA. The DNA of the CDR3 is TGTGCCAGCAGCTTACTGCGAGGGGGCGATGAAAAACTGTTTTTT. Amino acid sequence: CASSLLRGGDEKLFF.

CDR3 nucleotide sequence: TGTGCCAGTAGAAATAGCGGGGGGGACCCCTACAATGAGCAGTTCTTC. Its translation is CASRNSGGDPYNEQFF. The chain employs TRBV19 and TRBJ2-1, with TRBD2 matching over 11 bases. The V and J ends lost 6 bases and 2 bases, in that order; junction bases with no gene match: 6. The CDR3 has 16 residues. Germline V gives CDR1 LNHDA, CDR2 SQIVND (reference sequence).

V is TRBV4-3 and J is TRBJ2-1; tentative D call: TRBD1 (7 bases). Trimming took 4 bases from V and 0 from J, leaving 16 bases between them. The CDR3 totals 17 residues. CDR1 is LGHNA, CDR2 YSLEER, per germline. CDR3 loop: CASSPDRGDSSYNEQFF. The CDR3 bases are TGCGCCAGCAGCCCAGACCGCGGGGACAGCTCCTACAATGAGCAGTTCTTC.

A single count supports this clone. This chain connects TRBV19 to TRBJ2-1; D ambiguous. The germline V and J ends were trimmed by 3 bases and 0 bases, with 12 bases remaining between them. Germline assignment: CDR1 LNHDA and CDR2 SQIVND (reference sequence). The CDR3 spans 16 residues. The CDR3 nucleotides are TGTGCCAGTAGTATTTCCTCCAGGAACTCCTACAATGAGCAGTTCTTC. Its translation is CASSISSRNSYNEQFF.

The chain uses TRBV27 and TRBJ2-1; TRBD1 might be the D (6 bases). The germline gives CDR1 MNHEY, CDR2 SMNVEV (reference sequence). Trimming took 11 bases from V and 6 from J, leaving 17 bases between them. The CDR3 totals 13 residues. The CDR3 bases are TGTGCCTCCAGGGGCGCCGGACGCAATGAGCAGTTCTTC. It yields the protein CASRGAGRNEQFF.

This rearrangement joins TRBV9 to TRBJ2-1, with 8 bases matching TRBD2. J gave up 1 base and V 4 bases, and 10 bases lay outside the gene matches. This CDR3 spans 17 amino acids. In germline, CDR1 is SGDLS, CDR2 YYNGEE. CDR3 coding DNA: TGTGCCAGCAGCCAAAGCGGGGGTAGTATGTCCTACAATGAGCAGTTCTTC. Translated, it gives CASSQSGGSMSYNEQFF.

This rearrangement joins TRBV4-2 to TRBJ2-1; 7 positions match TRBD2. J gave up 5 bases and V 0 bases, and 7 bases lay outside the gene matches. This CDR3 is built from 16 residues. Germline loops: CDR1 LGHNA, CDR2 YNFKEQ. CDR3: CASSQEMAGVNNEQFF. CDR3 nucleotides: TGTGCCAGCAGCCAAGAAATGGCGGGAGTGAACAATGAGCAGTTCTTC.

This clone was detected only once. As DNA, the CDR3 is TGTGCCATCAGTATTACGAGAGGCACCGGGGAGCTGTTTTTT. Encoded protein: CAISITRGTGELFF. The V gene is TRBV10-3, the J gene TRBJ2-2, with D uncertain. There are 14 residues in the CDR3. V dropped 5 bases and J dropped 4 bases, with 11 bases sitting between them. Per the germline V gene, CDR1 is ENHRY and CDR2 is SYGVKD.

The chain joins TRBV21-1 to TRBJ2-3; the D call TRBD2 from the table was never checked on the DNA. TRBV21-1 is a pseudogene locus. The CDR3 loop spans 14 amino acids. CDR3 sequence: CASSLVQLTDTQYF. The CDR3 DNA reads TGTGCCAGCTCCCTCGTGCAACTCACAGATACGCAGTATTTT.

The rearrangement joins TRBV19 to TRBJ2-5; 15 bases map to TRBD2. Trimming took 6 bases from V and 1 from J; bases not matched to a gene: 6. The CDR3 extends over 17 amino acids. The germline gives CDR1 LNHDA, CDR2 SQIVND (reference sequence). The CDR3 sequence: CASRSGTSGGTQETQYF. CDR3 bases: TGTGCCAGTAGGTCTGGGACTAGCGGGGGGACCCAAGAGACCCAGTACTTC.

The chain recombines TRBV4-1 with TRBJ1-1, with 8 bases that match TRBD1. The CDR3 extends over 15 amino acids. Per the germline V gene, CDR1 is MGHRA and CDR2 is YSYEKL. J gave up 1 base and V 3 bases, and 4 bases lay outside the gene matches. This chain's CDR3 is CASSQEDRANTEAFF. CDR3 DNA sequence: TGCGCCAGCAGCCAGGAGGACAGGGCGAACACTGAAGCTTTCTTT.

This chain links TRBV7-2 with TRBJ2-3; 10 nucleotides match TRBD2. V gave up 1 base and J gave up 3 bases; unmatched junction bases: 13. The CDR3 sequence is 19 residues long. CDR1 and CDR2 (germline): SGHTA, FQGNSA. CDR3 DNA: TGTGCCAGCAGCTTAGGCCCAGGGGAGCGGGGGGGCGGAACAGATACGCAGTATTTT. Protein: CASSLGPGERGGGTDTQYF.

The rearrangement uses TRBV11-2 and TRBJ2-5; D gene uncertain. The J call may be in error: the DNA end matches TRBJ2-7 better. CDR1 is SGHAT and CDR2 is FQNNGV in the germline V gene. This CDR3 has 13 amino acids. This CDR3 is CASSPVLVHEQYF. For the CDR3, the DNA is TGTGCCAGCAGCCCCGTGCTAGTCCACGAGCAGTACTTC.

The sample holds one count of this clone. The V and J genes are TRBV29-1 and TRBJ2-7; D may be TRBD2 (6 bases). The V gene's germline CDR1 is SQVTM and CDR2 ANQGSEA. The CDR3 consists of 14 residues. The V and J ends lost 0 bases and 1 base respectively, with 10 bases between them. In DNA, the CDR3 is TGCAGCGTTGAAGAGGGGGGTGCTTCCTACGAGCAGTACTTC. It codes for CSVEEGGASYEQYF.

The rearrangement links TRBV5-5 to TRBJ1-2; 9 bases fit TRBD1. Germline V gives CDR1 SGHKS, CDR2 YYEKEE (reference sequence). This CDR3 has 14 amino acids. V trimming: 5 bases; J trimming: 4 bases; junction bases outside the gene matches: 6. The CDR3 loop is CASRNPGQGYGYTF. The CDR3 DNA reads as TGTGCCAGCAGGAATCCGGGACAGGGCTATGGCTACACCTTC. The whole variable domain, remainder taken from reference TRBV5-5 and TRBJ1-2, is DAGVTQSPTHLIKTRGQQVTLRCSPISGHKSVSWYQQVLGQGPQFIFQYYEKEERGRGNFPDRFSARQFPNYSSELNVNALLLGDSALYLCASRNPGQGYGYTFGSGTRLTVV.

The J gene is TRBJ2-7, the V gene TRBV7-9; the match to TRBD1 covers 8 bases. V was clipped by 3 bases and J by 5 bases; unmatched bases: 6. Germline lookup yields CDR1 SEHNR and CDR2 FQNEAQ (reference sequence). This CDR3 is built from 14 residues. Here the CDR3 DNA reads TGTGCCAGCAGCTTGGGCAGGGGGCTCAACGAGCAGTACTTC. It yields the protein CASSLGRGLNEQYF.

V usage is TRBV4-3 and J usage is TRBJ1-2; 8 nucleotides line up with TRBD1. V was clipped by 1 base and J by 12 bases; unmatched bases: 28. The CDR3 spans 20 residues. The V gene's germline CDR1 is LGHNA and CDR2 YSLEER. The CDR3 region is CASSQGDPEAGGAPFRKDTF. The CDR3 DNA sequence: TGCGCCAGCAGCCAAGGGGACCCAGAGGCAGGGGGCGCCCCTTTCCGTAAAGACACCTTC.